This TCR beta chain came from a study of T cells in Graves' hyperthyroidism and ophthalmopathy. Study-wide points: The authors' 13 V-J model separated ophthalmopathy from stable hyperthyroidism.

RNA transcripts served as the template for amplifying TCR beta CDR3 regions. TCR CDR3 underwent first-round RT-PCR with the HTBI primer set. MiXCR, applied by TCRdb to the multiplex PCR reads, yields one record per CDR3 protein. The table includes roughly 550,000 distinct CDR3 sequences, about 16% detected once. Trimming at V came to 5 bases and at J to 7 bases, leaving 13 bases not matched to a gene. Germline lookup yields CDR1 MNHNS and CDR2 SASEGT. This CDR3 is 16 amino acids long. Worth noting for this clonotype: Its cognate antigen is unknown.

The chain has TRBV6-1 and TRBJ2-3; 9 bases are shared with TRBD2. This clonotype was sampled from a woman aged 25 to 45 with Graves' ophthalmopathy. The specimen sequenced was blood. Here the CDR3 DNA reads TGTGCCAGCAGTTTACTTCGGGTAGCGGGAGAATATACGCAGTATTTT. Translating it yields CASSLLRVAGEYTQYF.